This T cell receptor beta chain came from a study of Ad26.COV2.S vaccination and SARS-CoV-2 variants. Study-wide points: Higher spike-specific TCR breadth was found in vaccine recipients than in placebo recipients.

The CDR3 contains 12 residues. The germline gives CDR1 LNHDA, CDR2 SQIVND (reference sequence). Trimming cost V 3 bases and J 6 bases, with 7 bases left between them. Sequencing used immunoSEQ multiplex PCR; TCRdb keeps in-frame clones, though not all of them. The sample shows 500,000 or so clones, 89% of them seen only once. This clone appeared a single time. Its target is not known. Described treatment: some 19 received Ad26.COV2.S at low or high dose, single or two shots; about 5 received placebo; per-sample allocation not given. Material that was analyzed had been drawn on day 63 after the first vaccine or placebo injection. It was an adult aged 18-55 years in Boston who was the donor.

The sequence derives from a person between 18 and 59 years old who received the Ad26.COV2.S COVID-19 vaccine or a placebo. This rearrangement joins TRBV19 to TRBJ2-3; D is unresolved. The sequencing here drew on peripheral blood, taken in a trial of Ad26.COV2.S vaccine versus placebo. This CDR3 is CASSIRSDTQYF. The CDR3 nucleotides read TGTGCCAGTAGTATCAGGTCGGATACGCAGTATTTT.